This T cell receptor beta chain was captured in a study of T cells in Graves' hyperthyroidism and ophthalmopathy. Hyperthyroidism was newly diagnosed in patients aged 18 to 65 (duration under 2 months). Amplification yielded TCR beta CDR3 regions, with RNA transcripts as the source. First-round RT-PCR with HTBI primers amplified the TCR CDR3 region. TCRdb fed the multiplex PCR reads into MiXCR, producing one record per CDR3 protein. The data contain hundreds of thousands of distinct CDR3 sequences, 38% of them singletons. The length of the CDR3 is 15 residues. The V gene's germline CDR1 is ENHRY and CDR2 SYGVKD. V trimming: 0 bases; J trimming: 5 bases; junction bases outside the gene matches: 2.

The chain combines TRBV10-3 with TRBJ2-5; 11 bases line up with TRBD2. Sequenced material: blood. The source is a man younger than 35 with Graves' hyperthyroidism. CDR3 DNA sequence: TGTGCCATCAGTGAGTCGGGACTAGCGGCGGAGACCCAGTACTTC. Translation: CAISESGLAAETQYF.